Detailed here is one T cell receptor (beta chain). The antigen is not known. This sample stems from a study of cytomegalovirus exposure and HLA in healthy donors. PCR employed 60 Vbeta and 13 Jbeta primers. Per the study methods: A follow-up analysis tallied 60 million to 85 million unique TCR beta chains, roughly 10 million shared. Using immunoSEQ multiplex PCR, the repertoire was profiled, and TCRdb retains in-frame clones only, with some absent. Clonal size and the V and J genes are those of that table, whereas D and trimming came from the DNA. The data show fewer than 350,000 clones, approximately 90% seen once. The CDR3 loop spans 15 amino acids. Per germline, CDR1 SGHRS and CDR2 YFSETQ. The V end was cut by 5 bases, the J end by 4 bases, with 18 bases between. Study-wide results and limits: Several of the most significant clusters were apparently associated with common viral pathogens in a later analysis. TRBV6-2, TRBV6-3 and some other V segments were unresolvable in 87-base-pair reads. A classifier reportedly called cytomegalovirus status with high sensitivity and specificity.

The chain is built from TRBV5-1 and TRBJ1-1, with D maybe TRBD1 (6 bases). Sequenced: PBMCs. The sequence derives from a woman aged 18-29 years in good health and CMV-seronegative. For the CDR3, the DNA is TGCGCCAGCAGTCAGGGGAATTCGGTGGGCACTGAAGCTTTCTTT. This encodes CASSQGNSVGTEAFF.